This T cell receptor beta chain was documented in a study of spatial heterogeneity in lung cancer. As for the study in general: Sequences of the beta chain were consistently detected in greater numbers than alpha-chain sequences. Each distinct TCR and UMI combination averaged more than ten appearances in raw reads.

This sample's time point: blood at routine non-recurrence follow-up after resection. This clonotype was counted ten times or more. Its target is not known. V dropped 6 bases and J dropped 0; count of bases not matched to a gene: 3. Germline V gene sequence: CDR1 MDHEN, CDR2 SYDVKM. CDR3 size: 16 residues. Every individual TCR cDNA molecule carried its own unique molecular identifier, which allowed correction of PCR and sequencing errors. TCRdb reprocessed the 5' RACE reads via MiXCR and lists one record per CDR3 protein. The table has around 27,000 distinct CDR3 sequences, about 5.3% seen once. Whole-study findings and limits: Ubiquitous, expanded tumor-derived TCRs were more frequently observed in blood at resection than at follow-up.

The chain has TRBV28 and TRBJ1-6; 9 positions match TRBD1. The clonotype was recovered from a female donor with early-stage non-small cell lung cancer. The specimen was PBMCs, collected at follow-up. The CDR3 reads CASRGQGSSYNSPLHF. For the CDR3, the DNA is TGTGCCAGCAGGGGACAGGGAAGCTCCTATAATTCACCCCTCCACTTT. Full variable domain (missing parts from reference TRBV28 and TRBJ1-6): DVKVTQSSRYLVKRTGEKVFLECVQDMDHENMFWYRQDPGLGLRLIYFSYDVKMKEKGDIPEGYSVSREKKERFSLILESASTNQTSMYLCASRGQGSSYNSPLHFGNGTRLTVT.